Below, 16 T cell receptor beta chains from the same sample are listed, as sequenced in a study of identical twins. One entry per CDR3 protein, called by TCRdb with MiXCR from the 5' RACE reads. Of around 510,000 distinct CDR3 sequences listed, 14% are singletons. The same sample was also used in a study of yellow fever vaccine responses in identical twins.

Material: CD4+ T cells sorted from blood. Receptors were obtained from a woman aged 18-29 years in good health.

This clonotype was picked up a small number of times. The J gene is TRBJ2-2, the V gene TRBV25-1; the D gene is possibly TRBD2 (6 bases). Trimming shortened V by 8 bases and J by 6 bases, and 10 bases separated the two germline ends. The CDR3 runs to 12 residues. Looked up from germline, CDR1 is MGHDK and CDR2 is SYGVNS. CDR3 residues: CASYPGAGELFF. CDR3 DNA sequence: TGTGCCAGCTACCCGGGGGCCGGGGAGCTGTTTTTT. Full variable domain (missing parts from reference TRBV25-1 and TRBJ2-2): EADIYQTPRYLVIGTGKKITLECSQTMGHDKMYWYQQDPGMELHLIHYSYGVNSTEKGDLSSESTVSRIRTEHFPLTLESARPSHTSQYLCASYPGAGELFFGEGSRLTVL.

V is TRBV7-9 and J is TRBJ2-3; TRBD1 matches at 7 bases. Trimming at V came to 9 bases and at J to 8 bases, leaving 14 bases not matched to a gene. The CDR3 runs 14 residues. The germline CDR1 and CDR2 sequences are SEHNR and FQNEAQ (reference sequence). CDR3 DNA sequence: TGTGCCAGTAATGACGACAGGGTGTTCGGTACGCAGTATTTT. Protein product: CASNDDRVFGTQYF.

This clonotype was seen ten or more times. This chain joins TRBV3-1 and TRBJ1-3; D is unclear. From germline, CDR1 is LGHDT and CDR2 YNNKEL (reference sequence). This CDR3 has 15 residues. V was clipped by 3 bases and J by 0 bases, with 9 bases between them. The CDR3 DNA sequence: TGTGCCAGCAGCCACACGCTATACTCTGGAAACACCATATATTTT. Encoded protein: CASSHTLYSGNTIYF. The whole variable domain, remainder taken from reference TRBV3-1 and TRBJ1-3, is DTAVSQTPKYLVTQMGNDKSIKCEQNLGHDTMYWYKQDSKKFLKIMFSYNNKELIINETVPNRFSPKSPDKAHLNLHINSLELGDSAVYFCASSHTLYSGNTIYFGEGSWLTVV.

This rearrangement joins TRBV12-3 or TRBV12-4 to TRBJ2-2; D gene uncertain. The length of the CDR3 is 15 residues. V lost 1 base, J lost 2 bases, and 8 bases lay in between. The CDR3, as DNA: TGTGCCAGCAGTTTAGGTGGGCCCAACACCGGGGAGCTGTTTTTT. This codes for CASSLGGPNTGELFF.

This clonotype came up a few times. V and J are TRBV6-6 and TRBJ1-1, with D uncertain. CDR1 MNHNY and CDR2 SVGAGI come from the germline V gene (reference sequence). V lost 5 bases to trimming and J lost 10 bases, with 11 bases between them. The CDR3 covers 11 residues. The CDR3, as DNA: TGTGCCAGCAGTAATGCCCTCGGAGCTTTCTTT. Translated, it gives CASSNALGAFF.

This clonotype was counted between two and nine times. This chain connects TRBV15 to TRBJ2-7; D not certain. Trimming took 1 base from V and 0 from J, leaving 7 bases between them. Looked up from germline, CDR1 is LNHNV and CDR2 is YYDKDF (reference sequence). CDR3 length: 14 residues. CDR3 sequence: CATSRVGSSYEQYF. The CDR3 DNA is TGTGCCACCAGCAGAGTTGGTAGCTCCTACGAGCAGTACTTC.

V usage is TRBV29-1 and J usage is TRBJ1-2, with TRBD1 matching over 8 bases. V lost 7 bases, J lost 6 bases, and 4 bases stayed unmatched. Per germline, CDR1 SQVTM and CDR2 ANQGSEA. This CDR3 comprises 11 residues. CDR3 amino acids: CSGRGQNGYTF. CDR3 nucleotides: TGCAGCGGCAGGGGGCAGAATGGCTACACCTTC.

The CDR3 protein is CASSLARGGSETQYF. The CDR3 region has the DNA TGTGCCAGCAGCTTAGCGCGAGGGGGGTCCGAGACCCAGTACTTC. J is TRBJ2-5 and V is TRBV7-9; D could derive from TRBD1 or TRBD2 (6 bases each). Germline-derived CDR1 and CDR2 are SEHNR and FQNEAQ (reference sequence). This CDR3 has 15 amino acids. V gave up 0 bases and J gave up 5 bases, with 13 bases separating them.

J is TRBJ2-1 and V is TRBV12-3 or TRBV12-4, with 12 nucleotides matching TRBD2. V gave up 5 bases and J gave up 8 bases; unmatched junction bases: 7. This CDR3 has 15 amino acids. CDR3 amino acids: CASSPGTSGRDEQFF. Here the CDR3 DNA reads TGTGCCAGCAGTCCCGGGACTAGCGGGCGGGATGAGCAGTTCTTC.

This clonotype appeared many times. This chain joins TRBV7-6 and TRBJ2-1, with a tentative D call TRBD1 (6 bases). V lost 6 bases to trimming and J lost 7 bases, with 16 bases between them. This CDR3 has 14 amino acids. CDR1 SGHVS and CDR2 FNYEAQ come from the germline V gene. The CDR3 sequence is CASSSGTRPNEQFF. Here the CDR3 DNA reads TGTGCCAGCAGTTCCGGGACAAGACCTAATGAGCAGTTCTTC. Full variable domain (rest looked up from reference TRBV7-6 and TRBJ2-1): GAGVSQSPRYKVTKRGQDVALRCDPISGHVSLYWYRQALGQGPEFLTYFNYEAQQDKSGLPNDRFSAERPEGSISTLTIQRTEQRDSAMYRCASSSGTRPNEQFFGPGTRLTVL.

The chain uses TRBV29-1 and TRBJ2-5; D gene unclear. This CDR3 has 12 amino acids. Trimming removed 4 bases from V and 5 bases from J, with 11 bases in between. Germline CDR1 is SQVTM and CDR2 is ANQGSEA. The CDR3, as DNA: TGCAGCGTTGGGTCGGTGGCGGAGACCCAGTACTTC. It codes for CSVGSVAETQYF.

The V and J genes are TRBV20-1 and TRBJ2-7; either TRBD1 or TRBD2 may fit D (7 bases each). Trimming cost V 0 bases and J 4 bases, with 10 bases left between them. The CDR3 sequence is 13 residues long. The V gene's germline CDR1 is DFQATT and CDR2 SNEGSKA (reference sequence). In DNA, the CDR3 is TGCAGTGCTAGAGACCAGGGGGGGTACGAGCAGTACTTC. Residues: CSARDQGGYEQYF.

This clonotype was seen only a few times. This CDR3 reads CSAIPHRVISYNEQFF. The CDR3 region has the DNA TGCAGTGCTATCCCCCACAGGGTAATCTCCTACAATGAGCAGTTCTTC. The J gene is TRBJ2-1, the V gene TRBV20-1, with TRBD1 as a possible D gene (6 bases). V lost 4 bases and J lost 0, with 16 bases in between. Germline V CDR1 and CDR2: DFQATT, SNEGSKA (reference sequence). The CDR3 runs to 16 residues.

The chain combines TRBV4-2 with TRBJ2-6; no clear D gene. V shed 1 base and J shed 2 bases, with 6 bases lying between them. Per the germline V gene, CDR1 is LGHNA and CDR2 is YNFKEQ. The CDR3 consists of 15 residues. The DNA for the CDR3 is TGTGCCAGCAGCCAAGGGGGTCCTGGGGCCAACGTCCTGACTTTC. Translating gives CASSQGGPGANVLTF.

This clonotype was seen more than once but under ten times. The chain is built from TRBV7-2 and TRBJ2-5; 8 bases line up with TRBD2. Per the germline V gene, CDR1 is SGHTA and CDR2 is FQGNSA. The CDR3 consists of 16 residues. With V trimmed by 2 bases and J by 1 base, 6 bases remained unmatched. The CDR3 nucleotides are TGTGCCAGCAGCTTAATCGCGGGAGGTATCCAAGAGACCCAGTACTTC. This encodes CASSLIAGGIQETQYF.

The chain links TRBV10-3 to TRBJ2-7; D is uncertain. V was shortened by 6 bases and J by 2 bases, with 20 bases between the two germline ends. The germline CDR1 and CDR2 sequences are ENHRY and SYGVKD. The CDR3 is 16 residues long. The CDR3 coding sequence is TGTGCCATCAGCACCTCCGACACCCGGACGACCTACGAGCAGTACTTC. This translates into CAISTSDTRTTYEQYF.